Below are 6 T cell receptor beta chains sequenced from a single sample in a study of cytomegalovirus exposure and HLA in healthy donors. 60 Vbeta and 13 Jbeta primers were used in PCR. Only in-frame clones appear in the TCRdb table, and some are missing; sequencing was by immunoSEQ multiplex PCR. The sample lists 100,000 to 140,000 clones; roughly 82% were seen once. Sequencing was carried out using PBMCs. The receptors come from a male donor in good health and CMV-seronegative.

This CDR3 reads CASSLDGAIDTGELFF. CDR3 bases: TGTGCCAGCAGCTTAGATGGGGCGATTGACACCGGGGAGCTGTTTTTT. The chain has TRBV7-2 and TRBJ2-2; D possibly corresponds to TRBD1 (5 bases). Per germline, CDR1 SGHTA and CDR2 FQGNSA. The CDR3 has 16 amino acids. Deletions cut 1 base from V and 3 bases from J, with 12 bases between.

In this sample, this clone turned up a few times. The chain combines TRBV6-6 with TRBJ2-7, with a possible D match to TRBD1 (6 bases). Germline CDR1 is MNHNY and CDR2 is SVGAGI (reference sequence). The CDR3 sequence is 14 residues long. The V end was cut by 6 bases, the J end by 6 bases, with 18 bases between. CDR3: CASRPGQGVLEQYF. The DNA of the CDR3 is TGTGCCAGCAGACCGGGACAAGGCGTTCTCGAGCAGTACTTC.

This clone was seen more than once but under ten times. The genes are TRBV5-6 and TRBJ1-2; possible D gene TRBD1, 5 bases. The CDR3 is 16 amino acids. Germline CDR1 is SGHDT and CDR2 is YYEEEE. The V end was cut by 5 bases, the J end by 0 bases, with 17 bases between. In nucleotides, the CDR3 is TGTGCCAGCAGAAATATCCGACAGACAGCTAACTATGGCTACACCTTC. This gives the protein CASRNIRQTANYGYTF.

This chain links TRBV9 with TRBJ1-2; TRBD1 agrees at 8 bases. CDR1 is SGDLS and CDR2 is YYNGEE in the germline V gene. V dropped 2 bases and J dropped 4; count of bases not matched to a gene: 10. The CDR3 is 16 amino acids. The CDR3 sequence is CASSVDRTGTVYGYTF. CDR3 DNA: TGTGCCAGCAGCGTCGACCGGACAGGGACGGTCTATGGCTACACCTTC.

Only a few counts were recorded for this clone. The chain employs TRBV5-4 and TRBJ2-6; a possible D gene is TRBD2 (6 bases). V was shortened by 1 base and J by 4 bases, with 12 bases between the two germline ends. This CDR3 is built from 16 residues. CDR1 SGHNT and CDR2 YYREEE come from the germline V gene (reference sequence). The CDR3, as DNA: TGTGCCAGCAGCTTGTCGGGGGTCAGGGGGGCCAACGTCCTGACTTTC. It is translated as CASSLSGVRGANVLTF. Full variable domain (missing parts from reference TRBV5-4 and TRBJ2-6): ETGVTQSPTHLIKTRGQQVTLRCSSQSGHNTVSWYQQALGQGPQFIFQYYREEENGRGNFPPRFSGLQFPNYSSELNVNALELDDSALYLCASSLSGVRGANVLTFGAGSRLTVL.

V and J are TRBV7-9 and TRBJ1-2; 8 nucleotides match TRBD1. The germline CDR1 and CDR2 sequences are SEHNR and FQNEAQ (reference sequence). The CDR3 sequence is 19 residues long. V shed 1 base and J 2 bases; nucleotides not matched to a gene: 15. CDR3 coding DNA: TGTGCCAGCAGCTTAGTAAGGCCAGGACAGGGCCTCCCCAACTATGGCTACACCTTC. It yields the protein CASSLVRPGQGLPNYGYTF.